This TCR beta chain was retrieved from a study of blood T cell repertoires in COVID-19. The CDR3 is 12 residues long. CDR1 and CDR2 from the germline V gene are MDHEN and SYDVKM. The V and J ends lost 6 bases and 7 bases, in that order; junction bases with no gene match: 5. Libraries were prepared by immunoSEQ multiplex PCR; TCRdb keeps only in-frame clonotypes and omits some of them. This table holds roughly 200,000 clones, around 87% found once. This clone has just a few counts. The chain has TRBV28 and TRBJ2-7, with 8 bases fitting TRBD2. Sample: peripheral blood. The sequence came from a woman between 45 and 65 years old with COVID-19, enrolled during active disease. DNA for the CDR3: TGTGCCAGCAGCCCGGGGGGGCGTGAGCAGTACTTC. This sequence encodes CASSPGGREQYF.